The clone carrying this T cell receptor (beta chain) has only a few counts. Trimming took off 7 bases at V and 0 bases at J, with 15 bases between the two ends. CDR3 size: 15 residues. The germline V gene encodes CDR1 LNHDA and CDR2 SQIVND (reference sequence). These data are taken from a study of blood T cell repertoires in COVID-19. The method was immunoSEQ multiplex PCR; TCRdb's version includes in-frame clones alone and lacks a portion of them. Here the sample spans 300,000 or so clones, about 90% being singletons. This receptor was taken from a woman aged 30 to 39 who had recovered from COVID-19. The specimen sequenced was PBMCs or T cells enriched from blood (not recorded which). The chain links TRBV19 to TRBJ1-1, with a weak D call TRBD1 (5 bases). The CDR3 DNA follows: TGTGCCAGTAACGGGGACTCGTGGATGAACACTGAAGCTTTCTTT. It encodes CASNGDSWMNTEAFF.